The text below deals with one TCR beta chain. Its antigen remains unidentified. The primer mix had 60 Vbeta and 13 Jbeta primers. Libraries were prepared by immunoSEQ multiplex PCR; TCRdb keeps only in-frame clonotypes and omits some of them. In the table there are over 100,000 clones, roughly two thirds of which are singletons. The entry originates in a study of cytomegalovirus exposure and HLA in healthy donors. The CDR3 totals 12 residues. Trimming cost V 7 bases and J 8 bases; bases outside gene matches: 6. CDR1 is LNHDA and CDR2 is SQIVND in the germline V gene (reference sequence). Study outcomes and limitations: The availability of immune exposure information extended only to CMV serostatus.

The sequencing sample was made of PBMCs. V and J are TRBV19 and TRBJ1-1; 8 bases are a match to TRBD1. The origin of this receptor is a man aged 35-49 years in good health and CMV-seronegative. CDR3 bases: TGTGCCAGTAACAATGGACAGGGCGAAGCTTTCTTT. It specifies CASNNGQGEAFF.